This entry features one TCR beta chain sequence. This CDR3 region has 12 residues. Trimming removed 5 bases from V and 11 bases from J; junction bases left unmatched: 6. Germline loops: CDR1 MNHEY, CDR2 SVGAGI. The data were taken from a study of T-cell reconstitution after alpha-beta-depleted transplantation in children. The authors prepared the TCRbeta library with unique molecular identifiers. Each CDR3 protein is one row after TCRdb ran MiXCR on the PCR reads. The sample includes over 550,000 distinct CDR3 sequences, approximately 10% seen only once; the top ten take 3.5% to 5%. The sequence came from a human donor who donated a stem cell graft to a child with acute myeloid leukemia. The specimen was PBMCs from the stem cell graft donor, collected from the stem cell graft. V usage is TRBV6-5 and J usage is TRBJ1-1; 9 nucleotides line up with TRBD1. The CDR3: CASSRTGVAAFF. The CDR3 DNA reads TGTGCCAGCAGTCGGACAGGGGTGGCGGCTTTCTTT.